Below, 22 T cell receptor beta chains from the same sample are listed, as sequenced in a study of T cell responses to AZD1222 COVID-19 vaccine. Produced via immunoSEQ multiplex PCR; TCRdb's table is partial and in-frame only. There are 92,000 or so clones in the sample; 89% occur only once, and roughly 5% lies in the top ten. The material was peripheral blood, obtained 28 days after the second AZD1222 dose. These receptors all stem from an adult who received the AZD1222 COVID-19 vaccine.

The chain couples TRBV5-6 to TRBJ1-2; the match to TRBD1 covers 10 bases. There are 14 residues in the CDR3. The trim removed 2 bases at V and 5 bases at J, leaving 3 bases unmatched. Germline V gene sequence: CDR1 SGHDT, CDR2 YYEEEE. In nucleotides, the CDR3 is TGTGCCAGCAGCTTTAGACAGGGGGCTTATGGCTACACCTTC. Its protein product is CASSFRQGAYGYTF.

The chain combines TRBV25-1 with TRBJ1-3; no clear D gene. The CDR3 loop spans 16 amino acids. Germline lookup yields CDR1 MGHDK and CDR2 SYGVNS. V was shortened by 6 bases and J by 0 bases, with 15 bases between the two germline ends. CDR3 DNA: TGTGCCAGCAGAGCTCCAGGCGGATACTCTGGAAACACCATATATTTT. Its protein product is CASRAPGGYSGNTIYF.

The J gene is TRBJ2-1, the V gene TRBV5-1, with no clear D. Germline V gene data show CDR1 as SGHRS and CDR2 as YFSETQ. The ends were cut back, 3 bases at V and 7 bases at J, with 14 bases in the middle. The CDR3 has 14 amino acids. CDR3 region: CASSSGSIVNEQFF. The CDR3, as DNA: TGCGCCAGCAGCTCTGGTAGCATAGTTAATGAGCAGTTCTTC.

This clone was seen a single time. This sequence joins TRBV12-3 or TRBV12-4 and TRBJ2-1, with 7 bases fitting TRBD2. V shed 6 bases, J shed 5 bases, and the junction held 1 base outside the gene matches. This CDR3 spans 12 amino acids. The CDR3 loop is CASRGGDNEQFF. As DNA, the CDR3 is TGTGCCAGCAGGGGGGGGGACAATGAGCAGTTCTTC.

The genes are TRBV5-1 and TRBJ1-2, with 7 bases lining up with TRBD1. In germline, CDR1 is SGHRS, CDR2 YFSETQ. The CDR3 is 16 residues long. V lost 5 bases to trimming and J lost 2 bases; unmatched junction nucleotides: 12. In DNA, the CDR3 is TGCGCCAGCAGTTGGACGGCGACAGGGTTCAACTATGGCTACACCTTC. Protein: CASSWTATGFNYGYTF.

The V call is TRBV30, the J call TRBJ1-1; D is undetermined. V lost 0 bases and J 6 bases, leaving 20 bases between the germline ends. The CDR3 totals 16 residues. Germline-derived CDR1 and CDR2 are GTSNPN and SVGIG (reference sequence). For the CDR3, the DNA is TGTGCCTGGAGTGTACTCCTCCGACAAGAACGGCCTGAAGCTTTCTTT. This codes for CAWSVLLRQERPEAFF.

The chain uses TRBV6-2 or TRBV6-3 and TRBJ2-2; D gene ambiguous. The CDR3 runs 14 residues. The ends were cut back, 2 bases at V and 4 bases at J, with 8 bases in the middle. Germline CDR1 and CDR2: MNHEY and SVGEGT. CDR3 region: CASSYKESTGELFF. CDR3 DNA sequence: TGTGCCAGCAGTTACAAGGAGAGCACCGGGGAGCTGTTTTTT.

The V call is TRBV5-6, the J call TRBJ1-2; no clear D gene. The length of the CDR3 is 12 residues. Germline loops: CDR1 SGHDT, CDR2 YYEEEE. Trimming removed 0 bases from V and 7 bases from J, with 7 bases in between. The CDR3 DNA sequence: TGTGCCAGCAGCTTGGACTTCGGTGGCTACACCTTC. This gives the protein CASSLDFGGYTF.

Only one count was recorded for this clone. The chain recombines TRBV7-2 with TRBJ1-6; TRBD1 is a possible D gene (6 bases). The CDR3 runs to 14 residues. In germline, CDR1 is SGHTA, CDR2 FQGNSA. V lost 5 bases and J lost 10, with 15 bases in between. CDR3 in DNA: TGTGCCAGCAGCGCCCAGGGGCAGGGGTCACCCCTCCACTTT. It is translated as CASSAQGQGSPLHF.

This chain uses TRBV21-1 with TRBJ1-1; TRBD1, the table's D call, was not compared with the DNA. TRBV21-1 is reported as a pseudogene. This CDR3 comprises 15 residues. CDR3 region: CASSRVRGARTEAFF. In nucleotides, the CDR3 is TGTGCCAGCAGCAGGGTTAGGGGCGCGAGAACTGAAGCTTTCTTT.

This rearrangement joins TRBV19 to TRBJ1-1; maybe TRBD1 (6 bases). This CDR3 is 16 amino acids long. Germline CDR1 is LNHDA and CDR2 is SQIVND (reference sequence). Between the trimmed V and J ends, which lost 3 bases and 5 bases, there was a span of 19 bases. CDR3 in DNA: TGTGCCAGTAGTATTTTATCAGGTCCCAGGGGTACTGAAGCTTTCTTT. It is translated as CASSILSGPRGTEAFF.

The DNA of the CDR3 is TGTGCCAGCAGCCACGGGACTAGCGGGGGATTTGTAAGTGAGCAGTTCTTC. It codes for CASSHGTSGGFVSEQFF. The chain employs TRBV4-2 and TRBJ2-1, with TRBD2 identical over 14 bases. The CDR3 totals 17 residues. The germline V gene encodes CDR1 LGHNA and CDR2 YNFKEQ. The junction had 10 bases not matched to a gene; V was cut back by 3 bases and J by 9 bases.

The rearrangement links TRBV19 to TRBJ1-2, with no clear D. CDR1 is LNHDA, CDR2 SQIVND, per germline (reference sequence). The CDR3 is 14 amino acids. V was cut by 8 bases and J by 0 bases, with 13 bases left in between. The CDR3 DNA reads TGTGCCAGTGGGGAGGGTTCGGCTAACTATGGCTACACCTTC. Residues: CASGEGSANYGYTF.

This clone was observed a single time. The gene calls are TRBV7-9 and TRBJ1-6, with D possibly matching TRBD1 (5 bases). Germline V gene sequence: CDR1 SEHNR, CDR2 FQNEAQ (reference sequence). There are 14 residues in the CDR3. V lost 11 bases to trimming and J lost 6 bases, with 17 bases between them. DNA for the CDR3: TGTGCCGGAGGGGAGCAGCTACTTAATTCACCCCTCCACTTT. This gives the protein CAGGEQLLNSPLHF.

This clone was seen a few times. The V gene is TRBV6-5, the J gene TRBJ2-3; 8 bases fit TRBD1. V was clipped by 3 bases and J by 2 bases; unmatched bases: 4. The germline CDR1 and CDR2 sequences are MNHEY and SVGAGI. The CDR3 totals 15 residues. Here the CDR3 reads CASSYTGGNTDTQYF. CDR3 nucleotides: TGTGCCAGCAGTTATACAGGGGGGAACACAGATACGCAGTATTTT.

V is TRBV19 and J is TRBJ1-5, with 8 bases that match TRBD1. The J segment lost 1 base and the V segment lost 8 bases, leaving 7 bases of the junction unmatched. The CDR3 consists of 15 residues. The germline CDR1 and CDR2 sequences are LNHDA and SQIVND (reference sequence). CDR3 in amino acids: CASDRGFGSNQPQHF. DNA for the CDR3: TGTGCCAGTGACAGGGGCTTTGGGAGCAATCAGCCCCAGCATTTT.

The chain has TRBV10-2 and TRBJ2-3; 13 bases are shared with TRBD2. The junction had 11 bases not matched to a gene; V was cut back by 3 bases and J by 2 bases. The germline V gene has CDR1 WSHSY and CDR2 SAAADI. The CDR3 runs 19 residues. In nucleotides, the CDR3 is TGCGCCAGCAGTGATAGACTAGCGGGGGGCCGACCCCTCACAGATACGCAGTATTTT. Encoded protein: CASSDRLAGGRPLTDTQYF.

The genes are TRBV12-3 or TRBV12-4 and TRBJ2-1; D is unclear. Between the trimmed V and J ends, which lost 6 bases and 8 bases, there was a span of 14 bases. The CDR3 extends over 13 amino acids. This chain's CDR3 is CASRGVRFHEQFF. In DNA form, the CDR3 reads TGTGCCAGCAGAGGTGTGAGGTTCCATGAGCAGTTCTTC.

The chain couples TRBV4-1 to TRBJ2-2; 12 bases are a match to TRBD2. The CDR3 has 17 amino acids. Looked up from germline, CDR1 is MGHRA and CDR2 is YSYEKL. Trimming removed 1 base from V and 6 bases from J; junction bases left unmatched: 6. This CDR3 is CASSQASGGAMAGELFF. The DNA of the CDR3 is TGCGCCAGCAGCCAAGCTAGCGGGGGGGCTATGGCCGGGGAGCTGTTTTTT.

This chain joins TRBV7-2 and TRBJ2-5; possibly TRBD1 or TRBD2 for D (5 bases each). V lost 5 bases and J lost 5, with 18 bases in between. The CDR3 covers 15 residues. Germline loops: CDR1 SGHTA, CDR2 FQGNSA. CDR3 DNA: TGTGCCAGCAGCCCCCGGGGACCCACGGGGGAGACCCAGTACTTC. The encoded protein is CASSPRGPTGETQYF.

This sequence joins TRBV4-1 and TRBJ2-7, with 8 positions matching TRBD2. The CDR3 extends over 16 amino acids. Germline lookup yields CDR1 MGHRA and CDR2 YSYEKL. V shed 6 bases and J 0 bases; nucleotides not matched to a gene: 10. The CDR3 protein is CASRPLSGVSSYEQYF. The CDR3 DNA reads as TGCGCCAGCAGACCTCTTAGCGGGGTGAGCTCCTACGAGCAGTACTTC.

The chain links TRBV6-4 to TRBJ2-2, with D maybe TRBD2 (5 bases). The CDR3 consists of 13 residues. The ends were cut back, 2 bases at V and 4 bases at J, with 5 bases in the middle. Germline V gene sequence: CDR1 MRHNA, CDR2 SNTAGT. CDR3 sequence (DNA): TGTGCCAGCAGTGACGCGGGCACCGGGGAGCTGTTTTTT. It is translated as CASSDAGTGELFF.